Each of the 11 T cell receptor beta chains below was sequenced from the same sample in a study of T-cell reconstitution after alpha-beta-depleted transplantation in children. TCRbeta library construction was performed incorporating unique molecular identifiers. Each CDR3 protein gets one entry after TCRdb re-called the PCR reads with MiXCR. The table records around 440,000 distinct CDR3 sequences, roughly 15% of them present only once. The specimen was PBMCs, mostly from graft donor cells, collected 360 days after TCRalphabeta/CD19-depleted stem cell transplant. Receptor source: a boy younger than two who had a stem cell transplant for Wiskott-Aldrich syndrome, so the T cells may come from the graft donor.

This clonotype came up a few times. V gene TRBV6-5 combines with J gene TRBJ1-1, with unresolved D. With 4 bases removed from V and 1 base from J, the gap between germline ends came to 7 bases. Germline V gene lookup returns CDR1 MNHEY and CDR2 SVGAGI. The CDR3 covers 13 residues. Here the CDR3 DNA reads TGTGCCAGCAGTTTCGGGGAGAACACTGAAGCTTTCTTT. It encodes CASSFGENTEAFF.

The CDR3 DNA reads as TGTGCCAGCAGTGCTACGGGACTACCAACCTACGAGCAGTACTTC. Translating gives CASSATGLPTYEQYF. The gene calls are TRBV2 and TRBJ2-7; 7 nucleotides line up with TRBD2. This CDR3 is 15 amino acids long. CDR1 and CDR2 from the germline V gene are SNHLY and FYNNEI. V shed 4 bases and J 2 bases; nucleotides not matched to a gene: 8.

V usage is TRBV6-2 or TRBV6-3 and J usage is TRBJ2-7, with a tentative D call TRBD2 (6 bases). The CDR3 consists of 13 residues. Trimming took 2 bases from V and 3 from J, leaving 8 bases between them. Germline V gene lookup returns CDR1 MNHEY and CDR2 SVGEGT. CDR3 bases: TGTGCCAGCAGTTACCCGGGAGTCTACGAGCAGTACTTC. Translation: CASSYPGVYEQYF.

CDR3 loop: CTRSLALSGFPRTDTQYF. The CDR3 nucleotides are TGTACCCGCAGTTTAGCGCTATCGGGGTTTCCTCGCACAGATACGCAGTATTTT. This chain links TRBV12-3 or TRBV12-4 with TRBJ2-3, with D maybe TRBD2 (5 bases). The CDR3 totals 18 residues.

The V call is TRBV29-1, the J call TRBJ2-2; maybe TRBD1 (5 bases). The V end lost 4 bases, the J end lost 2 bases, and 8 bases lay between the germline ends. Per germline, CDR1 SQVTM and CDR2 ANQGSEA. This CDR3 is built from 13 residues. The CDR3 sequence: CSVGQINTGELFF. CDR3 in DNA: TGCAGCGTTGGACAGATTAACACCGGGGAGCTGTTTTTT.

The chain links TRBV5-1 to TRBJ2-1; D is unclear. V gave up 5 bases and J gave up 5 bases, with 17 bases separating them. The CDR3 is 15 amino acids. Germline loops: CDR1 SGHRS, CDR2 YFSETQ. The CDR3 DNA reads TGCGCCAGCAGAAAAGATCGGCTCCTCGACAATGAGCAGTTCTTC. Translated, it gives CASRKDRLLDNEQFF.

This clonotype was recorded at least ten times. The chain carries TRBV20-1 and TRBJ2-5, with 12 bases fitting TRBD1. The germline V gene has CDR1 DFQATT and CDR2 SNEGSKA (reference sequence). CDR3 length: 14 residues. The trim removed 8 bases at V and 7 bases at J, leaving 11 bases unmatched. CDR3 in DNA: TGCAGTATCAGTCCGGGACAGGGGGCCGGGACCCAGTACTTC. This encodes CSISPGQGAGTQYF.

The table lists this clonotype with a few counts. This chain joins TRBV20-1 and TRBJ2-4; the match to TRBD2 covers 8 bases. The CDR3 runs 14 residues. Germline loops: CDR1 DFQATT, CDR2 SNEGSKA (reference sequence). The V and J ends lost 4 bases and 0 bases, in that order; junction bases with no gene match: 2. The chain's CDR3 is CSAIAGIAKNIQYF. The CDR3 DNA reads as TGCAGTGCTATAGCGGGGATAGCCAAAAACATTCAGTACTTC.

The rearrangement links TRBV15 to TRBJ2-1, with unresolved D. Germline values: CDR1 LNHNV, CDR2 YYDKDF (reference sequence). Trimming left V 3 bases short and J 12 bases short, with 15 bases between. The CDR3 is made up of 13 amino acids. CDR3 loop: CATSSGFITRQFF. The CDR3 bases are TGTGCCACCAGCAGTGGCTTTATAACGAGGCAGTTCTTC.

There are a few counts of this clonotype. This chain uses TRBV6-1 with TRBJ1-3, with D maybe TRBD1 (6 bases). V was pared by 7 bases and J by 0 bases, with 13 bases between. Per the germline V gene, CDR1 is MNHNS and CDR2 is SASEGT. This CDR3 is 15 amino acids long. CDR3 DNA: TGTGCCAGCATTGGACAGCGTTTCTCTGGAAACACCATATATTTT. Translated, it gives CASIGQRFSGNTIYF.

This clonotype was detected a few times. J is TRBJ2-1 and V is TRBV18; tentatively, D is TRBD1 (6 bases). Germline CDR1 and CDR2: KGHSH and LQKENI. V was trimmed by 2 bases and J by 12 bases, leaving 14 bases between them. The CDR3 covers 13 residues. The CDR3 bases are TGTGCCAGCTCACCAAAGGTGGGACAATCGCAGTTCTTC. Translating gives CASSPKVGQSQFF.